This T cell receptor (beta chain) is drawn from a study of blood T cell dynamics during melanoma immunotherapy. The study's findings and limits: PBMC repertoires of eventual disease-control patients split at W3 into clonality or diversity gains.

For this clone: What it recognizes is unknown.

Time point defined: week 3, after first cycle of checkpoint inhibitor. Prior systemic cancer therapy, immunosuppressant use and other active malignancies excluded patients. V was pared by 5 bases and J by 4 bases, with 20 bases between. Germline CDR1 MNHEY, CDR2 SMNVEV (reference sequence). The CDR3 has 16 amino acids. The assay was immunoSEQ multiplex PCR, and TCRdb's table has in-frame clones only and misses some. This sample has approximately 29,000 clones, with around 80% found just once. The genes are TRBV27 and TRBJ2-5; D gene ambiguous. The sequence came from a human donor with melanoma. The starting material was blood, obtained from a patient treated with checkpoint blockade. The CDR3 DNA reads TGTGCCAGCAGTCCCCTGGGTAGGGTTCCGCCAGAGACCCAGTACTTC. The encoded protein is CASSPLGRVPPETQYF.